The present T cell receptor beta chain was sequenced within a study of T-cell reconstitution after alpha-beta-depleted transplantation in children. In its sample, this clonotype was seen many times. Antigen unknown. Points from the study as a whole: As was reported, about two months after transplant, alpha-beta T cells came from several hundred expanded graft clones. Once a year had passed after transplant, T-cell counts and diversity came mostly from newly produced T cells. For some patients, TCRbeta diversity was high at day 60 because of recipient T cells and thymic progenitors that survived.

TCRbeta library preparation incorporated unique molecular identifiers. TCRdb independently ran MiXCR on the PCR reads; one entry per CDR3 protein. Of tens of thousands of distinct CDR3 sequences listed, around 9% were seen once; the top ten hold approximately 30%. The CDR3 sequence is 13 residues long. V shed 6 bases and J 4 bases; nucleotides not matched to a gene: 6. Germline V gives CDR1 SQVTM, CDR2 ANQGSEA. Specimen: PBMCs, mostly from graft donor cells, collected 60 days after TCRalphabeta/CD19-depleted stem cell transplant. The sequence came from a male patient aged 2 to 9 who had a stem cell transplant for chronic granulomatous disease, so the T cells may come from the graft donor. This chain connects TRBV29-1 to TRBJ2-3; the match to TRBD2 covers 8 bases. The DNA of the CDR3 is TGCAGCGTAGCGGGAGTAGGATCAGATACGCAGTATTTT. This codes for CSVAGVGSDTQYF.